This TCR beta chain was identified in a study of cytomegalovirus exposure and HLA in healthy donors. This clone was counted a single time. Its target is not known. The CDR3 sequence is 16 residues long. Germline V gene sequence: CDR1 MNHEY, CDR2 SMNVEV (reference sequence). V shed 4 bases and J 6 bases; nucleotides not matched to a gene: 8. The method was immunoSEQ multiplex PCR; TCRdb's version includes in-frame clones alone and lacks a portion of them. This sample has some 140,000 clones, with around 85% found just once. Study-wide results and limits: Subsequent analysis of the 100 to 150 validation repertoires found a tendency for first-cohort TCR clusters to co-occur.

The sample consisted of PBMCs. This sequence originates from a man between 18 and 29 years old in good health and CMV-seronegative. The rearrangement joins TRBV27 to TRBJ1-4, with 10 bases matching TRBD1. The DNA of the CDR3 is TGTGCCAGCAGTTCTGACAGGGGGCGGGTCGATGAAAAACTGTTTTTT. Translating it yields CASSSDRGRVDEKLFF.